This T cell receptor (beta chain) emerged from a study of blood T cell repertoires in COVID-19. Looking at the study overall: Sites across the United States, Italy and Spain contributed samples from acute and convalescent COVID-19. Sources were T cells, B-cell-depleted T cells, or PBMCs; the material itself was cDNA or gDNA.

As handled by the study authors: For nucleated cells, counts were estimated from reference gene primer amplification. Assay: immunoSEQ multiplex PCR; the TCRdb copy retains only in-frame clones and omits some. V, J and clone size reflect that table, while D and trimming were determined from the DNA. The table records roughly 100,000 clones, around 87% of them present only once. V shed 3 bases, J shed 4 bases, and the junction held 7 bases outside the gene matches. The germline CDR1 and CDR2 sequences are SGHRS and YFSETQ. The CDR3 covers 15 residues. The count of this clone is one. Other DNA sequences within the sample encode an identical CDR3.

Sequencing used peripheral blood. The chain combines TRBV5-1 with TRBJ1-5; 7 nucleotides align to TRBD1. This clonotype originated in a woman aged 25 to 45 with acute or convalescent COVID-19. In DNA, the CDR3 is TGCGCCAGCAGCTCTTCGACAGGGCCGAATCAGCCCCAGCATTTT. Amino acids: CASSSSTGPNQPQHF.